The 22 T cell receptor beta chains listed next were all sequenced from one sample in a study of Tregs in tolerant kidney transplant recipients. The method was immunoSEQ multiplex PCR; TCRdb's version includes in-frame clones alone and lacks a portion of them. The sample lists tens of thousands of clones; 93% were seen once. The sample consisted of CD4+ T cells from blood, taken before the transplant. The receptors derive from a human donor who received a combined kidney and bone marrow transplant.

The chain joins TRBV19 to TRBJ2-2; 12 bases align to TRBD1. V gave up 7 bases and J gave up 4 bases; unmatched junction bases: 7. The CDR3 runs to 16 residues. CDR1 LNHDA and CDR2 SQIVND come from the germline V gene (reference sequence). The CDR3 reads CASTGQGAKGTGELFF. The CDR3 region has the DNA TGTGCCAGTACGGGACAGGGGGCAAAGGGCACCGGGGAGCTGTTTTTT.

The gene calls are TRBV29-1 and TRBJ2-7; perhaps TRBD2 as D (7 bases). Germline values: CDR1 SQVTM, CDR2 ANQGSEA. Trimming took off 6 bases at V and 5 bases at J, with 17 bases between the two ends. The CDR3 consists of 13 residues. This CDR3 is CSVTQGGSDEQYF. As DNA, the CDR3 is TGCAGCGTAACACAGGGAGGGTCCGACGAGCAGTACTTC.

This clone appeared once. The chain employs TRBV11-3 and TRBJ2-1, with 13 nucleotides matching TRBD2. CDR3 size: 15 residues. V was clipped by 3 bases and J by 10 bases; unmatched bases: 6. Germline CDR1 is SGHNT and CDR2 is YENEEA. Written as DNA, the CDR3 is TGTGCCAGCAGCTTGAGACTAGCGGGAGGACAGGAGCAGTTCTTC. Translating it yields CASSLRLAGGQEQFF.

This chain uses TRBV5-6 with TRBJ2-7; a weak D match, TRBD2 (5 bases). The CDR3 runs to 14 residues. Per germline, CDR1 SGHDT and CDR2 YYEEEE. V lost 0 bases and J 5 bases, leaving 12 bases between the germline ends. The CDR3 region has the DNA TGTGCCAGCAGCTTGGGCTGGGTTAGCGACGAGCAGTACTTC. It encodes CASSLGWVSDEQYF.

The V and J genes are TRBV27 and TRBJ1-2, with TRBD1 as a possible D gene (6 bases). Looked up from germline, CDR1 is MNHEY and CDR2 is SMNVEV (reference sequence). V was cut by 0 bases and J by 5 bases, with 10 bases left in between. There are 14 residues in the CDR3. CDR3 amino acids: CASSLSGGGYGYTF. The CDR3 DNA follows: TGTGCCAGCAGTTTATCGGGAGGGGGATATGGCTACACCTTC.

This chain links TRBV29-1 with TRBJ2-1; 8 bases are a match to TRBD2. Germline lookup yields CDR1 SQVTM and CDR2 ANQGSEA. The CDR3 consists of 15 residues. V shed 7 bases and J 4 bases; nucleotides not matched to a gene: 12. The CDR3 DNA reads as TGCAGCGCCCCAGGGGCGGGAGGTCGGTACAATGAGCAGTTCTTC. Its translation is CSAPGAGGRYNEQFF.

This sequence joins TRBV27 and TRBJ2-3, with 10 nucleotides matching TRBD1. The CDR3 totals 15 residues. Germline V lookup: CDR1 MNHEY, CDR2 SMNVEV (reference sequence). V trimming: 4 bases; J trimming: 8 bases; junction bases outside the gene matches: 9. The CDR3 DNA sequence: TGTGCCAGCAGTTCTCCGACAGGGGGCTCCCCTACGCAGTATTTT. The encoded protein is CASSSPTGGSPTQYF.

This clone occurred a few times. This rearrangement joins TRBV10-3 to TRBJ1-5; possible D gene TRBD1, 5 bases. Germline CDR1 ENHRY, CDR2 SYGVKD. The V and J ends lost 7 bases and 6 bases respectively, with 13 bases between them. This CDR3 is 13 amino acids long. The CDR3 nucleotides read TGTGCCATCACCGGACGGAGGGGTCAGCCCCAGCATTTT. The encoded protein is CAITGRRGQPQHF.

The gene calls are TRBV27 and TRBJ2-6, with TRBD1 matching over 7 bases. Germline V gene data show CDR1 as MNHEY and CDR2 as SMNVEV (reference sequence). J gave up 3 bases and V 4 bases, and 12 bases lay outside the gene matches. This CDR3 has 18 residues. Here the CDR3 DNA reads TGTGCCAGCAGTTCCTCACGACAGGGTATAGGTGGGGCCAACGTCCTGACTTTC. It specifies CASSSSRQGIGGANVLTF.

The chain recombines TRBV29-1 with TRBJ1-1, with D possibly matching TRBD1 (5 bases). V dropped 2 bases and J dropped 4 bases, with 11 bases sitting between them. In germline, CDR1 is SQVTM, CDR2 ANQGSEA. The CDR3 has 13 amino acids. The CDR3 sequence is CSVERGKSTEAFF. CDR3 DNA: TGCAGCGTTGAAAGGGGAAAGAGCACTGAAGCTTTCTTT.

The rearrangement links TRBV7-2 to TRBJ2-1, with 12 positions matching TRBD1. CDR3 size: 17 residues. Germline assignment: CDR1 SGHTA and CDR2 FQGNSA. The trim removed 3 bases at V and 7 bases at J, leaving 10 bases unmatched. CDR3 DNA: TGTGCCAGCAGCTTTGAATCCGGGACAGGGGGCTGGAATGAGCAGTTCTTC. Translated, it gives CASSFESGTGGWNEQFF.

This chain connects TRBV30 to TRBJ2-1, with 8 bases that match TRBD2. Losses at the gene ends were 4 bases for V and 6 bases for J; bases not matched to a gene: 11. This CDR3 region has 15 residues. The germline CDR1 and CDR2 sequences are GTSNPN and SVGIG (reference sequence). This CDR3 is CAWNKPGLGGNEQFF. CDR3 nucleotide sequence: TGTGCCTGGAATAAACCGGGACTAGGGGGCAATGAGCAGTTCTTC. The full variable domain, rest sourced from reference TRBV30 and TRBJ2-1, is SQTIHQWPATLVQPVGSPLSLECTVEGTSNPNLYWYRQAAGRGLQLLFYSVGIGQISSEVPQNLSASRPQDRQFILSSKKLLLSDSGFYLCAWNKPGLGGNEQFFGPGTRLTVL.

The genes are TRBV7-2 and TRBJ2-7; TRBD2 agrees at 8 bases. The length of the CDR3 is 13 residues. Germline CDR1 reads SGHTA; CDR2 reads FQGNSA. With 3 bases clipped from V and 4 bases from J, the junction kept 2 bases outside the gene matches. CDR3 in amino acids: CASSFGGRYEQYF. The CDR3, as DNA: TGTGCCAGCAGCTTCGGCGGGAGGTACGAGCAGTACTTC.

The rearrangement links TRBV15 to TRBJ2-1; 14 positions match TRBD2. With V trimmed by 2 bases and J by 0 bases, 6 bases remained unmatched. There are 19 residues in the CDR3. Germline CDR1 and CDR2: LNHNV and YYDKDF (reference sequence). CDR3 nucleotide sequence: TGTGCCACCAGCAGATTCGGGACTAGCGGGAGTTACTCCTACAATGAGCAGTTCTTC. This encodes CATSRFGTSGSYSYNEQFF.

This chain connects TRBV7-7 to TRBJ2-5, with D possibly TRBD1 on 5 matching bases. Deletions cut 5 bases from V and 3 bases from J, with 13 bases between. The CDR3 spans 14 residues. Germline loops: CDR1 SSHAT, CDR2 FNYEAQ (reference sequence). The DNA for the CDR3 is TGTGCCAGCAGCCCCTGGACACCAAAAGAGACCCAGTACTTC. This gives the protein CASSPWTPKETQYF.

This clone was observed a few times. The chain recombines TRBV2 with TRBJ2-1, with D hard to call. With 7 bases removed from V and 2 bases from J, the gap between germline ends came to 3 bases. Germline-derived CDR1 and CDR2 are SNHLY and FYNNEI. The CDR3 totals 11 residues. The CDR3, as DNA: TGTGCCAGCACGGCCTACAATGAGCAGTTCTTC. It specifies CASTAYNEQFF.

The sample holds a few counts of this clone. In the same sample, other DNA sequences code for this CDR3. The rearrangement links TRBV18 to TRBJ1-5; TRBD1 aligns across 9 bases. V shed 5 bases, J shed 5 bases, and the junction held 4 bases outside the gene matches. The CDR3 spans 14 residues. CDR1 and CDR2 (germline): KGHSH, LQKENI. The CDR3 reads CASSEQGADQPQHF. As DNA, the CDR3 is TGTGCCAGCTCAGAACAGGGGGCGGATCAGCCCCAGCATTTT.

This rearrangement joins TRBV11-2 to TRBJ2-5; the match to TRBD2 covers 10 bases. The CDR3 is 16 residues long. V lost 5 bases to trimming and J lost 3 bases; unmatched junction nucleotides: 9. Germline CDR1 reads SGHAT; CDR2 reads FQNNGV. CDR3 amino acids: CASSPSTSGAEETQYF. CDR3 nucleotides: TGTGCCAGCAGCCCATCAACTAGCGGGGCTGAAGAGACCCAGTACTTC.

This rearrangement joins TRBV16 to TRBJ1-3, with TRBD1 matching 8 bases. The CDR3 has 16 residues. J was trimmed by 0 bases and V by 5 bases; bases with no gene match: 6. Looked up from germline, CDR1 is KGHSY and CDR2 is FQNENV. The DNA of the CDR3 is TGTGCCAGCAGCAACGGACAGGGTCGCTCTGGAAACACCATATATTTT. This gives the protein CASSNGQGRSGNTIYF. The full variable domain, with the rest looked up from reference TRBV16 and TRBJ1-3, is GEEVAQTPKHLVRGEGQKAKLYCAPIKGHSYVFWYQQVLKNEFKFLISFQNENVFDETGMPKERFSAKCLPNSPCSLEIQATKLEDSAVYFCASSNGQGRSGNTIYFGEGSWLTVV.

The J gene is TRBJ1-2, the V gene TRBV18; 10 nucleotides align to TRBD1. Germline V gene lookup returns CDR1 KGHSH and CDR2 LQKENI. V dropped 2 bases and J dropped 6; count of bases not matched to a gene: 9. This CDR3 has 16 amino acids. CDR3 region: CASSPVSTGGSDGYTF. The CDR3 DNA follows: TGTGCCAGCTCACCAGTCTCGACAGGGGGCAGTGATGGCTACACCTTC. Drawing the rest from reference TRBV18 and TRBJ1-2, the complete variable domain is NAGVMQNPRHLVRRRGQEARLRCSPMKGHSHVYWYRQLPEEGLKFMVYLQKENIIDESGMPKERFSAEFPKEGPSILRIQQVVRGDSAAYFCASSPVSTGGSDGYTFGSGTRLTVV.

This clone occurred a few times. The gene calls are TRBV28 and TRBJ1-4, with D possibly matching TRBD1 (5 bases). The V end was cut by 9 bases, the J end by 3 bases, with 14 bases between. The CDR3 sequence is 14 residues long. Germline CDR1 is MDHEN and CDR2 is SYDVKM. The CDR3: CASSQGAANEKLFF. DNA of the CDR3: TGTGCCAGTTCTCAGGGTGCGGCTAATGAAAAACTGTTTTTT.

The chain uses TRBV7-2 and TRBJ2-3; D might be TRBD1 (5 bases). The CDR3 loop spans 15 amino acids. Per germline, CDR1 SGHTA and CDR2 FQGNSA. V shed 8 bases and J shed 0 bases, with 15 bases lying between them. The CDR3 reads CASAAAGPSTDTQYF. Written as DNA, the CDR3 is TGTGCCAGCGCCGCGGCAGGGCCGAGCACAGATACGCAGTATTTT.